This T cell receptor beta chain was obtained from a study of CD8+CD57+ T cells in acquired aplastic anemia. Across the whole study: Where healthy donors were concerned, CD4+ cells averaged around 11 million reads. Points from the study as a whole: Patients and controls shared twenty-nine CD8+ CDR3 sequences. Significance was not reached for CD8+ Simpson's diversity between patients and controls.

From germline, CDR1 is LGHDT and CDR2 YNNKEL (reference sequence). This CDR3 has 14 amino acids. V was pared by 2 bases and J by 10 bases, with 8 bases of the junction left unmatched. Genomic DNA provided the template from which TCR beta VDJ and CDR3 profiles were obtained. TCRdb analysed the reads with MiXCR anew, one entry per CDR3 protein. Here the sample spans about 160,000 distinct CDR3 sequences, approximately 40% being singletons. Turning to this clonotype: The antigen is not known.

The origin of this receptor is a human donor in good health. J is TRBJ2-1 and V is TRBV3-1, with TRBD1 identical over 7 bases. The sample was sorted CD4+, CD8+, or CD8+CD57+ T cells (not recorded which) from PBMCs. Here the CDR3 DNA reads TGTGCCAGCAGCCAAACAGGGGCGATGAGAGAGCAGTTCTTC. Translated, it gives CASSQTGAMREQFF.